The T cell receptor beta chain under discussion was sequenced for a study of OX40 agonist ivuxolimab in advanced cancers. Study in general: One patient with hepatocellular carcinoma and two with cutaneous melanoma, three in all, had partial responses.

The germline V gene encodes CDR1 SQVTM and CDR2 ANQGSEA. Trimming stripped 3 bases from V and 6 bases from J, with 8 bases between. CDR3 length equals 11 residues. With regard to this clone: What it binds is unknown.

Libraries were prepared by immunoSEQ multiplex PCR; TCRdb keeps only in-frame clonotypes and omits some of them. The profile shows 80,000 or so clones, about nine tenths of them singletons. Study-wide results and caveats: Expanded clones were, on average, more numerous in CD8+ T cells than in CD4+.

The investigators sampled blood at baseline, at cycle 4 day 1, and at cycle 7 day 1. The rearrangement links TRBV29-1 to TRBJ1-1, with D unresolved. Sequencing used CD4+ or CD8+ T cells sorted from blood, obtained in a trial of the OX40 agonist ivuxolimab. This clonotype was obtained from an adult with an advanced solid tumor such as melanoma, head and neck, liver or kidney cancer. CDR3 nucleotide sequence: TGCAGCGTTGAGGAGAAGGCTGAAGCTTTCTTT. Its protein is CSVEEKAEAFF. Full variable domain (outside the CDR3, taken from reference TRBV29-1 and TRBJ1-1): SAVISQKPSRDICQRGTSLTIQCQVDSQVTMMFWYRQQPGQSLTLIATANQGSEATYESGFVIDKFPISRPNLTFSTLTVSNMSPEDSSIYLCSVEEKAEAFFGQGTRLTVV.